This is a list of T cell receptor beta chains from one sample in a study of T cell responses to AZD1222 COVID-19 vaccine. Data came from immunoSEQ multiplex PCR; TCRdb stores just in-frame clones and leaves some out. The sample records 80,000 to 100,000 clones, 85% to 95% being singletons. This sample comprised peripheral blood, obtained on day 0 of AZD1222 vaccination. The receptors shown here come from an adult in good health. Each CDR3 is given with its conserved first and last residue. Fields, in order: D gene, clone size, V gene, J gene, CDR3 protein. D genes are given only for firm matches. The size of a clone is reported for some rows only, either as once, few or many, or as a class for expanded clones.

>NA|NA|TRBV7-9|TRBJ1-1
CASSHPPREGNTEAFF
>NA|NA|TRBV9|TRBJ2-7
CASSVVGHSYEQYF
>NA|NA|TRBV6-6|TRBJ1-6
CASSRSTGPTNLYNSPLHF
>NA|NA|TRBV4-2|TRBJ2-5
CASSQAEETQYF
>TRBD2|few|TRBV11-1|TRBJ2-7
CASSWTSGSYEQYF
>NA|once|TRBV29-1|TRBJ1-2
CSVGSANYGYTF
>NA|NA|TRBV4-3|TRBJ1-2
CASSQARGSSYGYTF
>NA|NA|TRBV27|TRBJ2-1
CASSLDTSSYNEQFF
>NA|NA|TRBV28|TRBJ1-1
CASCGSGMNTEAFF
>NA|NA|TRBV2|TRBJ2-1
CASNEDPPHNEQFF
>TRBD1|NA|TRBV5-1|TRBJ2-2
CASSPGTGNTGELFF
>TRBD1|few|TRBV19|TRBJ2-7
CASSIARTGRSEQYF
>NA|NA|TRBV27|TRBJ1-4
CASSPTLTEDNEKLFF
>NA|NA|TRBV5-1|TRBJ2-7
CASRRGRDYEQYF
>TRBD1|NA|TRBV30|TRBJ1-6
CAWSFHGQGDSPLHF
>NA|NA|TRBV19|TRBJ1-3
CASTRWGSTHSGNTIYF
>NA|NA|TRBV27|TRBJ1-4
CASSFGQRNEKLFF
>TRBD1|NA|TRBV5-1|TRBJ2-7
CASSTPGQVYEQYF
>TRBD1|NA|TRBV27|TRBJ1-4
CASSLFSGTALGKLFF
>NA|NA|TRBV6-1|TRBJ2-5
CASSEYGETQYF
>TRBD1|NA|TRBV3-1/TRBV3-2|TRBJ1-3
CASGQVGNTIYF
>NA|NA|TRBV12-3/TRBV12-4|TRBJ1-4
CASSGPEERAVFF
>NA|NA|TRBV15|TRBJ1-5
CATSRGNQPQHF
>TRBD2|NA|TRBV2|TRBJ2-7
CASSLRGSGSYEQYF
>TRBD1|NA|TRBV6-5|TRBJ1-6
CASRTGPNSPLHF
>TRBD2|NA|TRBV6-2/TRBV6-3|TRBJ2-3
CASSLTGGEGSDTQYF
>TRBD1|NA|TRBV28|TRBJ1-5
CASTDRGRSQPQHF
>NA|NA|TRBV7-8|TRBJ2-7
CASSFRETYEQYF
>NA|once|TRBV12-3/TRBV12-4|TRBJ2-3
CASSLVGQEWYF
>NA|NA|TRBV7-2|TRBJ2-7
CASSSMRGPYEQYF
>NA|NA|TRBV11-3|TRBJ2-7
CASSLDRGSSRSEQYF
>NA|NA|TRBV3-1/TRBV3-2|TRBJ2-1
CASSPSESSYNEQFF
>TRBD1|NA|TRBV2|TRBJ2-7
CASSEGQGIPYEQYF
>NA|NA|TRBV27|TRBJ1-4
CASSLAGRTNEKLFF
>TRBD1|NA|TRBV7-9|TRBJ1-2
CASSTRTGGLGNYGYTF
>TRBD2|NA|TRBV12-3/TRBV12-4|TRBJ2-3
CASSISGGVAQYF
>NA|NA|TRBV19|TRBJ1-1
CASSRVDTEAFF
>NA|NA|TRBV6-5|TRBJ1-5
CASSYRQGNSNQPQHF
>NA|NA|TRBV13|TRBJ1-2
CASSSDPANGYTF
>NA|once|TRBV2|TRBJ2-7
CASSDIGVGGEQYF
>TRBD2|NA|TRBV29-1|TRBJ2-1
CSVPLAGGPRSYNEQFF
>TRBD1|NA|TRBV7-3|TRBJ2-1
CASSSGQGNNEQFF
>NA|NA|TRBV7-3|TRBJ2-1
CASSRGAADNEQFF
>TRBD1|NA|TRBV5-6|TRBJ1-5
CASSLDRGQPQHF
>TRBD2|NA|TRBV5-6|TRBJ2-7
CASSLEREPYEQYF
>NA|NA|TRBV9|TRBJ2-2
CASSVGGGDTGELFF
>TRBD2|NA|TRBV4-2|TRBJ2-1
CASSQDVSGNSYNEQFF
>TRBD2|NA|TRBV7-8|TRBJ2-7
CASSLPSGIPGYEQYF